These 20 T cell receptor beta chains came from one sample sequenced in a study of CD8+CD57+ T cells in acquired aplastic anemia. Genomic DNA was employed as the template in profiling TCR beta VDJ and CDR3. TCRdb reprocessed the reads via MiXCR and lists one record per CDR3 protein. Of about 270,000 distinct CDR3 sequences listed, 50% to 70% are singletons. Specimen: sorted CD4+, CD8+, or CD8+CD57+ T cells (not recorded which) from PBMCs. Source of these receptors: a human donor with severe aplastic anemia or a healthy control (not recorded which).

This sequence joins TRBV6-1 and TRBJ1-5; D is unclear. Germline V gives CDR1 MNHNS, CDR2 SASEGT. The CDR3 has 13 residues. V was pared by 4 bases and J by 6 bases, with 10 bases between. The CDR3 protein is CASSVAEVQPQHF. CDR3 bases: TGTGCCAGCAGTGTGGCGGAGGTTCAGCCCCAGCATTTT.

The chain links TRBV19 to TRBJ2-7; 10 bases are shared with TRBD2. J was trimmed by 7 bases and V by 1 base; bases with no gene match: 7. Germline V gives CDR1 LNHDA, CDR2 SQIVND (reference sequence). This CDR3 has 15 residues. This CDR3 reads CASSIAPSGSGEQYF. The CDR3 DNA is TGTGCCAGTAGTATAGCTCCTAGCGGGAGTGGGGAGCAGTACTTC.

Ten or more counts support this clonotype. The chain is built from TRBV19 and TRBJ2-4; 7 nucleotides align to TRBD2. Germline trimming cut 4 bases from V and 1 base from J; bases unmatched to any gene: 10. Germline V CDR1 and CDR2: LNHDA, SQIVND (reference sequence). This CDR3 contains 17 residues. The CDR3 DNA sequence: TGTGCCAGTAGTAAGAGGGAGGGGAGCGGGGCCAAAAACATTCAGTACTTC. This sequence encodes CASSKREGSGAKNIQYF.

In this sample, this clonotype turned up once. The chain employs TRBV7-8 and TRBJ2-1, with D perhaps assigned TRBD1 or TRBD2 (6 bases each). V lost 6 bases and J lost 8, with 23 bases in between. Germline CDR1 is SGHVS and CDR2 is FQNEAQ. CDR3 length: 16 residues. CDR3 DNA sequence: TGTGCCAGCAGTGCCGGGGCAGACCAGGGGAGGTATGAGCAGTTCTTC. Translation gives CASSAGADQGRYEQFF.

V gene TRBV9 combines with J gene TRBJ1-3; D call uncertain. The V end lost 4 bases, the J end lost 2 bases, and 13 bases lay between the germline ends. The germline gives CDR1 SGDLS, CDR2 YYNGEE. This CDR3 has 15 amino acids. The CDR3 here is CASSSSPGAGNTIYF. The CDR3, as DNA: TGTGCCAGCAGCTCCTCACCCGGGGCTGGAAACACCATATATTTT.

This chain connects TRBV20-1 to TRBJ2-5; no definite D call. Germline V gives CDR1 DFQATT, CDR2 SNEGSKA (reference sequence). The CDR3 contains 13 residues. V was cut by 3 bases and J by 2 bases, with 10 bases left in between. CDR3 in amino acids: CSARGAAQETQYF. CDR3 nucleotides: TGCAGTGCTAGGGGTGCGGCTCAAGAGACCCAGTACTTC.

J is TRBJ2-5 and V is TRBV7-7, with 7 bases identical to TRBD2. CDR3 size: 14 residues. In germline, CDR1 is SSHAT, CDR2 FNYEAQ (reference sequence). V shed 2 bases, J shed 5 bases, and the junction held 5 bases outside the gene matches. CDR3 sequence (DNA): TGTGCCAGCAGCTTATCGGGGGGTCGGGAGACCCAGTACTTC. This sequence encodes CASSLSGGRETQYF. Full variable domain (outside the CDR3, taken from reference TRBV7-7 and TRBJ2-5): GAGVSQSPRYKVTKRGQDVTLRCDPISSHATLYWYQQALGQGPEFLTYFNYEAQPDKSGLPSDRFSAERPEGSISTLTIQRTEQRDSAMYRCASSLSGGRETQYFGPGTRLLVL.

This chain uses TRBV19 with TRBJ1-6; 10 nucleotides line up with TRBD1. This CDR3 contains 15 residues. CDR1 LNHDA and CDR2 SQIVND come from the germline V gene (reference sequence). V dropped 7 bases and J dropped 7; count of bases not matched to a gene: 7. The CDR3 DNA sequence: TGTGCCAGTATAGGAGCGGGACAGGGGAATTCACCCCTCCACTTT. Translating it yields CASIGAGQGNSPLHF. The entire variable domain, with the rest obtained from reference TRBV19 and TRBJ1-6, is as follows: DGGITQSPKYLFRKEGQNVTLSCEQNLNHDAMYWYRQDPGQGLRLIYYSQIVNDFQKGDIAEGYSVSREKKESFPLTVTSAQKNPTAFYLCASIGAGQGNSPLHFGNGTRLTVT.

The rearrangement uses TRBV7-8 and TRBJ2-5, with D possibly matching TRBD2 (6 bases). Germline lookup yields CDR1 SGHVS and CDR2 FQNEAQ. V lost 1 base, J lost 9 bases, and 18 bases lay in between. This CDR3 contains 15 residues. The CDR3 coding sequence is TGTGCCAGCAGCTTAGAGGCTAGCTTGAGGGAGGCCCAGTACTTC. Protein sequence: CASSLEASLREAQYF.

The J gene is TRBJ1-1, the V gene TRBV7-9; possible D gene TRBD1, 6 bases. In germline, CDR1 is SEHNR, CDR2 FQNEAQ (reference sequence). This CDR3 is 12 amino acids long. V lost 11 bases, J lost 2 bases, and 12 bases lay in between. The CDR3 sequence: CAGGQTNTEAFF. CDR3 coding DNA: TGTGCCGGAGGACAGACTAACACTGAAGCTTTCTTT.

This sequence joins TRBV20-1 and TRBJ1-6; D possibly corresponds to TRBD1 (5 bases). Germline CDR1 and CDR2: DFQATT and SNEGSKA (reference sequence). The V end was cut by 6 bases, the J end by 5 bases, with 11 bases between. The CDR3 runs 13 residues. Here the CDR3 reads CSASGGDNSPLHF. In nucleotides, the CDR3 is TGCAGTGCCTCCGGGGGAGATAATTCACCCCTCCACTTT.

This clonotype was detected ten times or more. The rearrangement joins TRBV5-4 to TRBJ2-3, with 10 nucleotides matching TRBD2. The CDR3 is 16 amino acids. V lost 4 bases, J lost 5 bases, and 10 bases stayed unmatched. Germline V gives CDR1 SGHNT, CDR2 YYREEE (reference sequence). The CDR3, as DNA: TGTGCCAGCAGCAAAACTAGCGGGGTATTGGGAGATACGCAGTATTTT. Residues: CASSKTSGVLGDTQYF.

The chain links TRBV9 to TRBJ2-7; TRBD1 matches 7 bases. V lost 4 bases to trimming and J lost 7 bases; unmatched junction nucleotides: 14. This CDR3 has 15 amino acids. Germline loops: CDR1 SGDLS, CDR2 YYNGEE. CDR3 in DNA: TGTGCCAGCAGCCCTCGGACAGGCCTCTGGGAGGAGCAGTACTTC. Translation: CASSPRTGLWEEQYF.

Points on this clonotype: Lacking the conserved final phenylalanine or tryptophan, this CDR3 likely reflects a read error. The V gene is TRBV24-1, the J gene TRBJ2-3; a possible D gene is TRBD2 (6 bases). The CDR3 is 16 amino acids. Germline-derived CDR1 and CDR2 are KGHDR and SFDVKD. Trimming removed 3 bases from V and 1 base from J, with 13 bases in between. CDR3 in DNA: TGTGCCACCAGTGATGCGACTAGAAAACGCACAGATACGCAGTATTCT. Protein sequence: CATSDATRKRTDTQYS.

The V and J genes are TRBV2 and TRBJ2-1, with D hard to call. V lost 3 bases and J lost 8, with 5 bases in between. Germline V CDR1 and CDR2: SNHLY, FYNNEI. This CDR3 comprises 11 residues. The CDR3 nucleotides are TGTGCCAGCAGTGATCGGGATGAGCAGTTCTTC. It codes for CASSDRDEQFF.

This sequence joins TRBV7-9 and TRBJ2-3; D is tentatively TRBD1 or TRBD2 (5 bases each). Germline V gene sequence: CDR1 SEHNR, CDR2 FQNEAQ (reference sequence). V lost 7 bases to trimming and J lost 6 bases, with 17 bases between them. CDR3 length equals 14 residues. The CDR3 spells CASTGGIISDTQYF. The CDR3 DNA follows: TGTGCCAGCACTGGGGGAATCATTTCCGATACGCAGTATTTT.

The DNA for the CDR3 is TGCAGCGTTGAAGAGGAGGGGACTGAAGCTTTCTTT. Translating it yields CSVEEEGTEAFF. V is TRBV29-1 and J is TRBJ1-1, with a possible D match to TRBD1 (5 bases). Trimming took off 0 bases at V and 5 bases at J, with 7 bases between the two ends. This CDR3 is built from 12 residues. CDR1 and CDR2 from the germline V gene are SQVTM and ANQGSEA.

This chain uses TRBV11-2 with TRBJ2-5; D gene uncertain. With 1 base removed from V and 1 base from J, the gap between germline ends came to 10 bases. Germline loops: CDR1 SGHAT, CDR2 FQNNGV. This CDR3 contains 15 residues. Here the CDR3 DNA reads TGTGCCAGCAGCTTAGCGGCTAGTGGCCAAGAGACCCAGTACTTC. This sequence encodes CASSLAASGQETQYF.

The chain recombines TRBV29-1 with TRBJ2-3; D is possibly TRBD1 (6 bases). Germline V gives CDR1 SQVTM, CDR2 ANQGSEA. This CDR3 is built from 13 residues. Trimming left V 4 bases short and J 3 bases short, with 11 bases between. CDR3 amino acids: CSVATTGTDTQYF. In DNA form, the CDR3 reads TGCAGCGTTGCTACGACAGGTACAGATACGCAGTATTTT.

This clonotype was detected many times. This chain links TRBV7-3 with TRBJ2-1, with 10 bases lining up with TRBD2. CDR1 is SGHTA and CDR2 is FQGTGA in the germline V gene. CDR3 length equals 16 residues. V trimming: 2 bases; J trimming: 7 bases; junction bases outside the gene matches: 8. CDR3 in amino acids: CASSLWIAGGGNEQFF. CDR3 sequence (DNA): TGTGCCAGCAGCTTATGGATAGCGGGGGGAGGGAATGAGCAGTTCTTC.